A selection of T cell receptor beta chains follows, all from one sample in a study of blood T cell repertoires in COVID-19. The method was immunoSEQ multiplex PCR; TCRdb's version includes in-frame clones alone and lacks a portion of them. This table holds tens of thousands of clones, approximately 85% found once. The sequenced material came from peripheral blood. All receptors come from a man aged 55 to 69 with acute or convalescent COVID-19. CDR3s include the opening cysteine and the closing phenylalanine or tryptophan. Fields, in order: D gene, V gene, clone size, J gene, CDR3 protein. A D gene is named only where the DNA matches it firmly. Clone size is shown for a subset of rows, as once, few, many or a class of expanded clone.

d_gene: -
v_gene: TRBV7-6
abundance: medium-sized
j_gene: TRBJ2-7
CDR3aa: CASGNRDTHSYEQYF

d_gene: TRBD1
v_gene: TRBV15
abundance: -
j_gene: TRBJ1-2
CDR3aa: CATSKTRGTGSSNYGYTF

d_gene: TRBD1
v_gene: TRBV7-2
abundance: -
j_gene: TRBJ1-3
CDR3aa: CASRLDRGFIGNTIYF

d_gene: TRBD2
v_gene: TRBV4-1
abundance: -
j_gene: TRBJ2-1
CDR3aa: CASSQDPSGRISYNEQFF

d_gene: TRBD1
v_gene: TRBV9
abundance: -
j_gene: TRBJ2-7
CDR3aa: CASSAGRTGGSYEQYF

d_gene: TRBD1
v_gene: TRBV7-9
abundance: -
j_gene: TRBJ1-2
CDR3aa: CASSLGQLFGYTF

d_gene: -
v_gene: TRBV6-1
abundance: -
j_gene: TRBJ1-2
CDR3aa: CASSDGTFYGYTF

d_gene: -
v_gene: TRBV7-2
abundance: -
j_gene: TRBJ2-7
CDR3aa: CASSLTAYEQYF

d_gene: -
v_gene: TRBV28
abundance: few
j_gene: TRBJ1-6
CDR3aa: CASSLRNSPLHF

d_gene: -
v_gene: TRBV30
abundance: -
j_gene: TRBJ2-7
CDR3aa: CAWSVQSGPYEQYF

d_gene: TRBD2
v_gene: TRBV7-6
abundance: -
j_gene: TRBJ2-3
CDR3aa: CASSFDLAGADTQYF

d_gene: -
v_gene: TRBV15
abundance: -
j_gene: TRBJ1-3
CDR3aa: CATSREDFSGNTIYF

d_gene: TRBD2
v_gene: TRBV6-5
abundance: once
j_gene: TRBJ2-1
CDR3aa: CASSYSGLANEQFF

d_gene: TRBD2
v_gene: TRBV28
abundance: -
j_gene: TRBJ2-3
CDR3aa: CASSPAVAGAADTQYF

d_gene: -
v_gene: TRBV4-2
abundance: few
j_gene: TRBJ2-7
CDR3aa: CASSQEPYAVHEQYF

d_gene: TRBD2
v_gene: TRBV18
abundance: once
j_gene: TRBJ2-1
CDR3aa: CASSPPQGTSGYNEQFF

d_gene: TRBD2
v_gene: TRBV16
abundance: -
j_gene: TRBJ2-7
CDR3aa: CASSRTTSGIYEQYF

d_gene: -
v_gene: TRBV4-3
abundance: -
j_gene: TRBJ1-2
CDR3aa: CASSRRGNYGYTF

d_gene: -
v_gene: TRBV7-3
abundance: -
j_gene: TRBJ1-1
CDR3aa: CASSPQGRTEAFF

d_gene: -
v_gene: TRBV30
abundance: -
j_gene: TRBJ1-4
CDR3aa: CAWSQGPTNEKLFF

d_gene: TRBD1
v_gene: TRBV9
abundance: -
j_gene: TRBJ2-3
CDR3aa: CASSNRRTGVPDTQYF

d_gene: -
v_gene: TRBV6-5
abundance: -
j_gene: TRBJ2-2
CDR3aa: CASSYLQGTGELFF

d_gene: -
v_gene: TRBV5-1
abundance: -
j_gene: TRBJ1-1
CDR3aa: CASSPGWNTEAFF

d_gene: TRBD2
v_gene: TRBV3-1/TRBV3-2
abundance: -
j_gene: TRBJ2-5
CDR3aa: CASSHYVLAGARETQYF

d_gene: -
v_gene: TRBV5-1
abundance: -
j_gene: TRBJ2-1
CDR3aa: CASSLETGDEQFF

d_gene: -
v_gene: TRBV28
abundance: -
j_gene: TRBJ1-3
CDR3aa: CASRSPPLSNTIYF

d_gene: -
v_gene: TRBV28
abundance: -
j_gene: TRBJ1-5
CDR3aa: CASSLLVSNQPQHF

d_gene: -
v_gene: TRBV11-1
abundance: -
j_gene: TRBJ2-3
CDR3aa: CASSMGHFTDTQYF

d_gene: TRBD2
v_gene: TRBV5-4
abundance: -
j_gene: TRBJ2-5
CDR3aa: CASSSSGTGTQYF

d_gene: -
v_gene: TRBV9
abundance: -
j_gene: TRBJ1-2
CDR3aa: CASSLNEAYGYTF

d_gene: TRBD1
v_gene: TRBV29-1
abundance: -
j_gene: TRBJ2-3
CDR3aa: CSVGTGTPDTQYF

d_gene: -
v_gene: TRBV5-1
abundance: -
j_gene: TRBJ2-2
CDR3aa: CASSLRQGTGELFF

d_gene: -
v_gene: TRBV27
abundance: -
j_gene: TRBJ1-6
CDR3aa: CASSRYSYNSPLHF

d_gene: -
v_gene: TRBV12-3/TRBV12-4
abundance: -
j_gene: TRBJ1-2
CDR3aa: CASSLSYGYTF

d_gene: TRBD1
v_gene: TRBV7-2
abundance: -
j_gene: TRBJ1-6
CDR3aa: CASSWDSNNSPLHF

d_gene: TRBD1
v_gene: TRBV7-2
abundance: once
j_gene: TRBJ1-2
CDR3aa: CASSPGQGYGYTF

d_gene: -
v_gene: TRBV30
abundance: -
j_gene: TRBJ1-3
CDR3aa: CAWSAQLQPEDFRSGNTIYF

d_gene: TRBD2
v_gene: TRBV7-2
abundance: -
j_gene: TRBJ2-1
CDR3aa: CASSLATSARVNEQFF